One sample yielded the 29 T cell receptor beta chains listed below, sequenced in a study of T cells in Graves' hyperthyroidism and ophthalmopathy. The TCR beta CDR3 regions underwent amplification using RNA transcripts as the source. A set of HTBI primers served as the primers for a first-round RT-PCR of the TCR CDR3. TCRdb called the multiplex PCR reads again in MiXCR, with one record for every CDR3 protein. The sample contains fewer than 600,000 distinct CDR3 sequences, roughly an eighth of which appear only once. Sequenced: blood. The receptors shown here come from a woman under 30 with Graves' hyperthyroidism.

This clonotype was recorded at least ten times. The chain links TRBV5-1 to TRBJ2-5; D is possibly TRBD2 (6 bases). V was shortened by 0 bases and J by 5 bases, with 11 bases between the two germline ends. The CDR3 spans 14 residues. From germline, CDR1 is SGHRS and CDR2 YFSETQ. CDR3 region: CASSLDLAKETQYF. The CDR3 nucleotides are TGCGCCAGCAGCTTGGATCTAGCGAAGGAGACCCAGTACTTC.

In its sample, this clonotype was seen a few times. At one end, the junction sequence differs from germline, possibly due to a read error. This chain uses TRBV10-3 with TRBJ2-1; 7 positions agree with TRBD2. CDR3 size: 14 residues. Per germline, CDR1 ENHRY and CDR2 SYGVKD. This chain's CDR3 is CATSDPGRFNEQFF. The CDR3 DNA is TGTGCCACCAGTGACCCCGGGAGGTTCAATGAGCAGTTCTTC.

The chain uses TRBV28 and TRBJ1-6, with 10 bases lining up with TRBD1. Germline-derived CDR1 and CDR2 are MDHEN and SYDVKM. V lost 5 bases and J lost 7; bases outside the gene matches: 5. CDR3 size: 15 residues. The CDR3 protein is CASSRRQGANSPLHF. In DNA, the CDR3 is TGTGCCAGCAGTCGAAGACAGGGGGCCAATTCACCCCTCCACTTT.

CDR3 sequence reads: CASSLQGEGGDTEAFF. The DNA of the CDR3 is TGTGCCAGCAGCTTACAGGGGGAAGGCGGGGACACTGAAGCTTTCTTT. The V gene is TRBV6-5, the J gene TRBJ1-1; 8 bases agree with TRBD1. The CDR3 runs 16 residues. The V gene end was trimmed by 6 bases and the J gene end by 3 bases; junction bases not matched to a gene: 12. CDR1 and CDR2 (germline): MNHEY, SVGAGI.

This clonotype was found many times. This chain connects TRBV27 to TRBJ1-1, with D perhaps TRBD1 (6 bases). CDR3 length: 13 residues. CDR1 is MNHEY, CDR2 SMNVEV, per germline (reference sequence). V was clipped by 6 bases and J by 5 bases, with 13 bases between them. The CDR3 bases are TGTGCCAGCAGGACACAGGGAAGGACTGAAGCTTTCTTT. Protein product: CASRTQGRTEAFF.

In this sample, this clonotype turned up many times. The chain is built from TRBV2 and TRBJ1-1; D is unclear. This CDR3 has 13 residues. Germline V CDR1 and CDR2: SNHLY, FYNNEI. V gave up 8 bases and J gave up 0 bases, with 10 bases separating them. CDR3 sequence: CASLQTVNTEAFF. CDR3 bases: TGTGCCAGCCTTCAGACTGTGAACACTGAAGCTTTCTTT.

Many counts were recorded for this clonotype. The CDR3 DNA reads as TGTGCCAGCAGCCGGGGACAGACCTTGAACACTGAAGCTTTCTTT. Protein sequence: CASSRGQTLNTEAFF. This sequence joins TRBV12-3 or TRBV12-4 and TRBJ1-1, with 7 bases matching TRBD1. There are 15 residues in the CDR3. V shed 6 bases and J 0 bases; nucleotides not matched to a gene: 7.

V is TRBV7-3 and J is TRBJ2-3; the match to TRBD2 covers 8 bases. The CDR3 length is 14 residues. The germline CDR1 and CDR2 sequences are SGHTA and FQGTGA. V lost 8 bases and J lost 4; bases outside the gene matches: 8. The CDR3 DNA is TGTGCCAGCGAGGTAGCGGGATTCCCAGATACGCAGTATTTT. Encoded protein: CASEVAGFPDTQYF.

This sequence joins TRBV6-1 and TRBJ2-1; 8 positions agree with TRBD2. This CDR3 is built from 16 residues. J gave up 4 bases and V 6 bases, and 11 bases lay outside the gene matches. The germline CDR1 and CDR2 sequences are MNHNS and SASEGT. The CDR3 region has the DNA TGTGCCAGCAGCTCACTAGCGGACCTGGAATACAATGAGCAGTTCTTC. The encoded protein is CASSSLADLEYNEQFF.

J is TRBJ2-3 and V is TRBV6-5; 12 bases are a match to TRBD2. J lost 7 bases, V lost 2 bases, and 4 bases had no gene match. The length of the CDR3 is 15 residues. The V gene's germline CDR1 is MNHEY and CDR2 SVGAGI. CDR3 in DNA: TGTGCCAGCAGTTACCCTAGCGGGGGGGGCTATACGCAGTATTTT. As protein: CASSYPSGGGYTQYF.

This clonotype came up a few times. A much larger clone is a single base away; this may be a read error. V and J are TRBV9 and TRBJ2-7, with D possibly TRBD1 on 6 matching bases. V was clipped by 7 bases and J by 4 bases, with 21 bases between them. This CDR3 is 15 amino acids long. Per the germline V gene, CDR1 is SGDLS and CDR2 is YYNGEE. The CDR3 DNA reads TGTGCCAGCGGCGCGAGCCAGGGGACGACTTACGAGCAGTACTTC. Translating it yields CASGASQGTTYEQYF. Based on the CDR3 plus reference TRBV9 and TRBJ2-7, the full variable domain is DSGVTQTPKHLITATGQRVTLRCSPRSGDLSVYWYQQSLDQGLQFLIQYYNGEERAKGNILERFSAQQFPDLHSELNLSSLELGDSALYFCASGASQGTTYEQYFGPGTRLTVT.

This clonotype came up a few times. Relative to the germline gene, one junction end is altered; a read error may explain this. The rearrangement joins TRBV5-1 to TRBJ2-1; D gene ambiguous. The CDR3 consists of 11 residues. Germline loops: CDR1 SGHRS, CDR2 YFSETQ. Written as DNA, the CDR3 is TGCGCCAGCAGCTTGGCGAATGGGCAGTTCTTC. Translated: CASSLANGQFF.

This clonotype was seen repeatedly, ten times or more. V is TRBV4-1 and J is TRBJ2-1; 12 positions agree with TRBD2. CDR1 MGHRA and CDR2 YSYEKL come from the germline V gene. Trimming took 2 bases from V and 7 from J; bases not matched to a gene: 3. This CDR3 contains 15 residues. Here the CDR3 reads CASSQSTSGRNEQFF. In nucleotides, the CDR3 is TGCGCCAGCAGCCAATCCACTAGCGGGAGGAATGAGCAGTTCTTC.

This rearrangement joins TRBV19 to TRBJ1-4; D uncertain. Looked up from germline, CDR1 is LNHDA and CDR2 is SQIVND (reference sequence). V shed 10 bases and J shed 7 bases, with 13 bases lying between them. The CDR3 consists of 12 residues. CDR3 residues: CATRQEGEKLFF. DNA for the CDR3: TGTGCCACCCGGCAGGAAGGTGAAAAACTGTTTTTT.

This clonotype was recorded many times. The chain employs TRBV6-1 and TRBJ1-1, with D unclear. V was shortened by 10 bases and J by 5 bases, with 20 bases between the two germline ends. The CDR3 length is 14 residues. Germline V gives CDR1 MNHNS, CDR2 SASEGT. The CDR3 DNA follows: TGTGCCACCCTAGGGCGTACGGATGCGACTGAAGCTTTCTTT. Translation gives CATLGRTDATEAFF.

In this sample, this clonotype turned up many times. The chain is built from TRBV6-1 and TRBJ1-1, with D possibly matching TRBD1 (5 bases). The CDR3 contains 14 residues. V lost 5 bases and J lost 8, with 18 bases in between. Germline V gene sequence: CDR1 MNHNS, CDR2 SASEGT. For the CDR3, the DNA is TGTGCCAGCAGTTCCGGGACGGTAGCTCTCGAAGCTTTCTTT. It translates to CASSSGTVALEAFF.

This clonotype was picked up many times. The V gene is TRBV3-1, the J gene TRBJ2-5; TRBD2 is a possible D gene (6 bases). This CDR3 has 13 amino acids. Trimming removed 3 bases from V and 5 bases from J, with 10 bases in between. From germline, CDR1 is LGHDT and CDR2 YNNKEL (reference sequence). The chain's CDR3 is CASSQNSGETQYF. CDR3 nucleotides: TGTGCCAGCAGCCAGAACAGCGGGGAGACCCAGTACTTC.

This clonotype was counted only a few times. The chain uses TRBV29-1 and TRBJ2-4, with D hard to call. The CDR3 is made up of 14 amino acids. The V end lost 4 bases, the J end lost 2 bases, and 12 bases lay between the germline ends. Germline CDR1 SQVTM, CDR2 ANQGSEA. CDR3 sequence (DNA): TGCAGCGTTGGTTCCGGGTCAACCAAAAACATTCAGTACTTC. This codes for CSVGSGSTKNIQYF.

The CDR3 spells CASSIGTTGIYEQYF. CDR3 sequence (DNA): TGCGCCAGCAGCATAGGGACAACGGGGATCTACGAGCAGTACTTC. The chain couples TRBV5-1 to TRBJ2-7; perhaps TRBD1 as D (6 bases). Germline lookup yields CDR1 SGHRS and CDR2 YFSETQ. The CDR3 has 15 residues. The V end was cut by 4 bases, the J end by 3 bases, with 17 bases between.

CDR3 sequence reads: CASSANGGRNTEAFF. DNA of the CDR3: TGTGCCAGCAGCGCCAACGGGGGGAGGAACACTGAAGCTTTCTTT. The genes are TRBV7-9 and TRBJ1-1, with a weak D call TRBD1 (5 bases). CDR3 length equals 15 residues. Trimming took off 5 bases at V and 1 base at J, with 14 bases between the two ends. The germline V gene has CDR1 SEHNR and CDR2 FQNEAQ (reference sequence).

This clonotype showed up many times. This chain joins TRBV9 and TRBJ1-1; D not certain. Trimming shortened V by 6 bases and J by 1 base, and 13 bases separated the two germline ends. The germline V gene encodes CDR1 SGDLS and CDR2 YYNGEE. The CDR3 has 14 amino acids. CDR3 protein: CASTREITNTEAFF. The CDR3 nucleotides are TGTGCCAGCACCCGGGAGATAACGAACACTGAAGCTTTCTTT.

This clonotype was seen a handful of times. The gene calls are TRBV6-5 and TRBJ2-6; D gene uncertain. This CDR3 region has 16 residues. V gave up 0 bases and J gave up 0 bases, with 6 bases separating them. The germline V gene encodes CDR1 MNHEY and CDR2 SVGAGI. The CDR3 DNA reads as TGTGCCAGCAGTTACTCGCCACCCTCTGGGGCCAACGTCCTGACTTTC. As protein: CASSYSPPSGANVLTF.

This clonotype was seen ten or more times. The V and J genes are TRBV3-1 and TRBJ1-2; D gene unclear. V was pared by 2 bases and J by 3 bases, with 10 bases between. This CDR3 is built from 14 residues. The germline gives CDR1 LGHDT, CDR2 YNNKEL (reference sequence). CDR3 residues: CASSQPPRDYGYTF. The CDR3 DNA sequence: TGTGCCAGCAGCCAACCGCCTCGGGACTATGGCTACACCTTC.

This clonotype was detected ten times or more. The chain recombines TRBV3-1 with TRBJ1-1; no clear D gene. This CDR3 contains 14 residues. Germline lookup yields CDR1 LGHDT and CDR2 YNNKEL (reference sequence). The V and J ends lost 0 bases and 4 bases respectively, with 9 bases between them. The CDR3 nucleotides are TGTGCCAGCAGCCAAGAGCCTCCGGTCACTGAAGCTTTCTTT. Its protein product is CASSQEPPVTEAFF.

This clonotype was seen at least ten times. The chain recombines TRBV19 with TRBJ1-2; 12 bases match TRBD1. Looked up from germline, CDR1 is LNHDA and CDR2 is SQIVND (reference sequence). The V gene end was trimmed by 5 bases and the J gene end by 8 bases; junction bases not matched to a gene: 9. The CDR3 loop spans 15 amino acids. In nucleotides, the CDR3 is TGTGCCAGTAGTCCCGGGACAGGGGGCGCGATCGGCTACACCTTC. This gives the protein CASSPGTGGAIGYTF.

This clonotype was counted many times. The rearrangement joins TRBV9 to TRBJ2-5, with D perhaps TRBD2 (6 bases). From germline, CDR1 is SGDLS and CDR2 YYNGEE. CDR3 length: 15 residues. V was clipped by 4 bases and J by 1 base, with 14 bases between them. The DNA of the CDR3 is TGTGCCAGCAGCCCAGCTCCTAGCGCCCAAGAGACCCAGTACTTC. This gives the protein CASSPAPSAQETQYF.

As DNA, the CDR3 is TGCAGTGCTATCCGACAGGGGAGGGGAGAAAAACTGTTTTTT. Its protein product is CSAIRQGRGEKLFF. The chain uses TRBV20-1 and TRBJ1-4; 8 bases align to TRBD1. There are 14 residues in the CDR3. V lost 4 bases to trimming and J lost 8 bases; unmatched junction nucleotides: 9. CDR1 and CDR2 from the germline V gene are DFQATT and SNEGSKA (reference sequence).

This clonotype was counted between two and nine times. The CDR3 reads CASSKRDGSMETQYF. CDR3 DNA sequence: TGTGCCAGCAGCAAACGGGACGGCTCGATGGAGACCCAGTACTTC. This chain joins TRBV7-8 and TRBJ2-5; D is tentatively TRBD1 or TRBD2 (5 bases each). Germline values: CDR1 SGHVS, CDR2 FQNEAQ. Trimming took off 5 bases at V and 5 bases at J, with 18 bases between the two ends. This CDR3 is 15 amino acids long.

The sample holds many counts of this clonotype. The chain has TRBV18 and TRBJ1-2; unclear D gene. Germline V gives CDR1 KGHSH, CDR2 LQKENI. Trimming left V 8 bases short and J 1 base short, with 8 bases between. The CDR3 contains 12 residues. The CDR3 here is CASLGFNYGYTF. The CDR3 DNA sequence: TGTGCCAGCCTTGGGTTTAACTATGGCTACACCTTC.